The 26 T cell receptor beta chains given below trace back to one sample, sequenced in a study of OX40 agonist ivuxolimab in advanced cancers. Clones were sequenced by immunoSEQ multiplex PCR, and TCRdb holds only the in-frame ones, with some missing. The sample comprises tens of thousands of clones, approximately 80% of which are singletons, and 5.5% to 7% rests with the top ten. Sequenced material: CD4+ or CD8+ T cells sorted from blood, taken in a trial of the OX40 agonist ivuxolimab. All receptors derive from an adult with an advanced solid tumor such as melanoma, head and neck, liver or kidney cancer.

The V gene is TRBV28, the J gene TRBJ2-7, with 7 bases fitting TRBD1. The CDR3 sequence is 13 residues long. Germline V gene lookup returns CDR1 MDHEN and CDR2 SYDVKM. J lost 6 bases, V lost 3 bases, and 5 bases had no gene match. CDR3 sequence: CASSFPTGAEQYF. For the CDR3, the DNA is TGTGCCAGCAGTTTCCCCACAGGGGCCGAGCAGTACTTC.

This rearrangement joins TRBV7-9 to TRBJ2-7; 7 bases map to TRBD1. V lost 5 bases, J lost 6 bases, and 7 bases stayed unmatched. Looked up from germline, CDR1 is SEHNR and CDR2 is FQNEAQ (reference sequence). The CDR3 is 13 amino acids. CDR3 region: CASSANPGGEQYV. CDR3 nucleotide sequence: TGTGCCAGCAGCGCTAATCCAGGGGGCGAGCAGTACGTC.

This chain uses TRBV6-5 with TRBJ2-5; 8 bases match TRBD1. Germline V CDR1 and CDR2: MNHEY, SVGAGI. This CDR3 is 15 amino acids long. Germline trimming cut 4 bases from V and 5 bases from J; bases unmatched to any gene: 9. The CDR3 loop is CASSSPRQGRETQYF. The CDR3 DNA reads as TGTGCCAGCAGTTCCCCCCGACAGGGGCGCGAGACCCAGTACTTC.

This clone was recorded only once. This rearrangement joins TRBV30 to TRBJ2-5; D is ambiguous. Looked up from germline, CDR1 is GTSNPN and CDR2 is SVGIG (reference sequence). CDR3 length: 11 residues. V lost 6 bases and J lost 4, with 9 bases in between. In nucleotides, the CDR3 is TGTGCCTGTGGGTTGGGAGAGACCCAGTACTTC. This encodes CACGLGETQYF.

CDR3 region: CASSRGLQGHEQYF. The CDR3 DNA follows: TGTGCCAGTAGTAGGGGCCTGCAGGGCCACGAGCAGTACTTC. This chain uses TRBV19 with TRBJ2-7, with D tentatively TRBD1 (5 bases). The CDR3 totals 14 residues. The V gene lost 4 bases and the J gene lost 5 bases, with 15 bases spanning the gap. Per germline, CDR1 LNHDA and CDR2 SQIVND (reference sequence).

The chain couples TRBV11-2 to TRBJ2-1; D perhaps matches TRBD1 (6 bases). The CDR3 length is 14 residues. V lost 5 bases to trimming and J lost 5 bases, with 13 bases between them. Germline V gene lookup returns CDR1 SGHAT and CDR2 FQNNGV. The CDR3, as DNA: TGTGCCAGCAGCCCCCTACAGGGTAACAATGAGCAGTTCTTC. This codes for CASSPLQGNNEQFF.

This chain connects TRBV10-3 to TRBJ2-3, with D possibly TRBD2 on 6 matching bases. CDR3 size: 15 residues. V gave up 6 bases and J gave up 4 bases, with 17 bases separating them. Germline V gives CDR1 ENHRY, CDR2 SYGVKD. The CDR3 spells CAIREDSGPPDTQYF. The CDR3 DNA reads TGTGCCATCAGGGAAGATAGCGGACCCCCAGATACGCAGTATTTT.

This clone was seen once. The V and J genes are TRBV5-1 and TRBJ2-5, with TRBD1 identical over 9 bases. This CDR3 comprises 13 residues. Trimming at V came to 3 bases and at J to 4 bases, leaving 1 base not matched to a gene. Germline V gene lookup returns CDR1 SGHRS and CDR2 YFSETQ. In nucleotides, the CDR3 is TGCGCCAGCAGCTACAGGGGGCGAGAGACCCAGTACTTC. This translates into CASSYRGRETQYF. Full variable domain (remainder filled in from reference TRBV5-1 and TRBJ2-5): KAGVTQTPRYLIKTRGQQVTLSCSPISGHRSVSWYQQTPGQGLQFLFEYFSETQRNKGNFPGRFSGRQFSNSRSEMNVSTLELGDSALYLCASSYRGRETQYFGPGTRLLVL.

The chain is built from TRBV10-2 and TRBJ1-2, with D hard to call. V lost 0 bases and J lost 7, with 6 bases in between. Looked up from germline, CDR1 is WSHSY and CDR2 is SAAADI. The CDR3 covers 12 residues. For the CDR3, the DNA is TGCGCCAGCAGTGAGTCGACTCTTGGCTACACCTTC. This sequence encodes CASSESTLGYTF.

This chain joins TRBV19 and TRBJ2-1; D is unclear. The CDR3 contains 13 residues. The germline CDR1 and CDR2 sequences are LNHDA and SQIVND (reference sequence). The germline V and J ends were trimmed by 1 base and 13 bases, with 14 bases remaining between them. Here the CDR3 reads CASSIVTDQEQFF. The CDR3 bases are TGTGCCAGTAGTATAGTAACAGATCAAGAACAGTTCTTC.

The rearrangement uses TRBV6-6 and TRBJ2-3; D uncertain. The CDR3 length is 15 residues. The germline CDR1 and CDR2 sequences are MNHNY and SVGAGI (reference sequence). Trimming removed 4 bases from V and 3 bases from J, with 14 bases in between. The CDR3 protein is CASSFTPTSTDTQYF. Written as DNA, the CDR3 is TGTGCCAGCAGTTTTACGCCAACCTCTACAGATACGCAGTATTTT.

The chain carries TRBV7-2 and TRBJ2-3; 8 bases fit TRBD2. In germline, CDR1 is SGHTA, CDR2 FQGNSA. V was clipped by 4 bases and J by 6 bases; unmatched bases: 15. The CDR3 totals 17 residues. The CDR3 coding sequence is TGTGCCAGCAGCTCCTCGGGGAGCGGGGGCGCATCGGATACGCAGTATTTT. It specifies CASSSSGSGGASDTQYF.

This chain links TRBV13 with TRBJ2-1; D perhaps matches TRBD2 (5 bases). Trimming removed 2 bases from V and 14 bases from J, with 16 bases in between. Per the germline V gene, CDR1 is PRHDT and CDR2 is FYEKMQ (reference sequence). The CDR3 is made up of 13 amino acids. DNA of the CDR3: TGTGCCAGCAGCTTAAAGGACTCCCGGCGGGAGTTCTTC. Its translation is CASSLKDSRREFF.

CDR3 in amino acids: CASSLTGGGSGNTIYF. CDR3 nucleotide sequence: TGTGCCAGCAGCTTAACGGGGGGAGGCTCTGGAAACACCATATATTTT. The V gene is TRBV7-3, the J gene TRBJ1-3, with a weak D call TRBD1 (5 bases). V was pared by 0 bases and J by 0 bases, with 9 bases between. Germline V gene sequence: CDR1 SGHTA, CDR2 FQGTGA. The CDR3 runs to 16 residues.

The chain links TRBV4-3 to TRBJ2-3; 10 positions agree with TRBD2. The CDR3 length is 15 residues. CDR1 and CDR2 from the germline V gene are LGHNA and YSLEER. V was clipped by 5 bases and J by 7 bases; unmatched bases: 9. In DNA form, the CDR3 reads TGCGCCAGCAGCGATAGCGGGAGGCTCGGGAATACGCAGTATTTT. This codes for CASSDSGRLGNTQYF.

The chain employs TRBV6-1 and TRBJ1-1; maybe TRBD1 (6 bases). Looked up from germline, CDR1 is MNHNS and CDR2 is SASEGT. This CDR3 region has 11 residues. V dropped 11 bases and J dropped 10 bases, with 17 bases sitting between them. This chain's CDR3 is CADEGTIGAFF. CDR3 coding DNA: TGTGCCGACGAAGGGACAATCGGAGCTTTCTTT.

This clone came up a few times. This chain joins TRBV2 and TRBJ1-5; TRBD1 matches at 7 bases. This CDR3 has 14 residues. V gave up 3 bases and J gave up 5 bases; unmatched junction bases: 4. CDR1 is SNHLY, CDR2 FYNNEI, per germline. This CDR3 is CASSEDRSYQPQHF. Here the CDR3 DNA reads TGTGCCAGCAGTGAGGACAGGTCCTATCAGCCCCAGCATTTT. Complete variable domain (other parts from reference TRBV2 and TRBJ1-5): EPEVTQTPSHQVTQMGQEVILRCVPISNHLYFYWYRQILGQKVEFLVSFYNNEISEKSEIFDDQFSVERPDGSNFTLKIRSTKLEDSAMYFCASSEDRSYQPQHFGDGTRLSIL.

This chain joins TRBV7-9 and TRBJ2-7; D is perhaps TRBD1 or TRBD2 (5 bases each). The germline CDR1 and CDR2 sequences are SEHNR and FQNEAQ (reference sequence). The CDR3 consists of 14 residues. The V and J ends lost 5 bases and 3 bases respectively, with 14 bases between them. This CDR3 is CASSPRDGLYEQYF. The CDR3 DNA reads as TGTGCCAGCAGCCCCCGGGACGGCCTCTACGAGCAGTACTTC.

This chain uses TRBV2 with TRBJ2-1; TRBD2 is a possible D gene (5 bases). This CDR3 comprises 16 residues. The V gene's germline CDR1 is SNHLY and CDR2 FYNNEI. Trimming took off 3 bases at V and 14 bases at J, with 26 bases between the two ends. DNA for the CDR3: TGTGCCAGCAGTGATTCCCGGCTAGCTGGGTCCGGAAAAAAGTTCTTC. Encoded protein: CASSDSRLAGSGKKFF.

This clone showed up just a few times. This chain links TRBV6-5 with TRBJ1-6; 8 positions agree with TRBD1. The V gene end was trimmed by 6 bases and the J gene end by 10 bases; junction bases not matched to a gene: 11. Per germline, CDR1 MNHEY and CDR2 SVGAGI. The CDR3 extends over 15 amino acids. CDR3 residues: CASRTGQGSGSPLHF. CDR3 in DNA: TGTGCCAGCAGAACCGGACAGGGTTCAGGATCACCCCTCCACTTT.

This clone was detected once. The chain joins TRBV6-5 to TRBJ2-5; D gene uncertain. Germline loops: CDR1 MNHEY, CDR2 SVGAGI. V lost 0 bases and J 7 bases, leaving 9 bases between the germline ends. This CDR3 region has 13 residues. CDR3 sequence: CASSYSVEGTQYF. The CDR3 DNA is TGTGCCAGCAGTTACTCTGTCGAAGGGACCCAGTACTTC.

The rearrangement joins TRBV6-6 to TRBJ2-1; D remains ambiguous. Germline-derived CDR1 and CDR2 are MNHNY and SVGAGI (reference sequence). V was trimmed by 6 bases and J by 3 bases, leaving 6 bases between them. This CDR3 spans 12 amino acids. CDR3 loop: CASSSHYNEQFF. For the CDR3, the DNA is TGTGCCAGCAGCTCCCACTACAATGAGCAGTTCTTC.

V and J are TRBV27 and TRBJ2-3, with TRBD2 identical over 12 bases. Germline values: CDR1 MNHEY, CDR2 SMNVEV (reference sequence). CDR3 size: 16 residues. V gave up 1 base and J gave up 4 bases; unmatched junction bases: 3. CDR3 sequence: CASSLYPSGRADTQYF. CDR3 sequence (DNA): TGTGCCAGCAGTTTATATCCTAGCGGGAGGGCAGATACGCAGTATTTT.

Of note for this clone: The identical CDR3 is also encoded by other nucleotide sequences in the sample. The chain has TRBV5-6 and TRBJ2-3, with D unresolved. Trimming took off 2 bases at V and 0 bases at J, with 4 bases between the two ends. This CDR3 has 13 residues. Germline CDR1 SGHDT, CDR2 YYEEEE. The CDR3 DNA reads as TGTGCCAGCAGCTTTTTCAGCACAGATACGCAGTATTTT. The encoded protein is CASSFFSTDTQYF.

This clone occurred once. The chain employs TRBV10-2 and TRBJ2-7; D possibly corresponds to TRBD1 (5 bases). The V end lost 3 bases, the J end lost 7 bases, and 13 bases lay between the germline ends. CDR1 WSHSY and CDR2 SAAADI come from the germline V gene. The CDR3 covers 13 residues. CDR3 sequence (DNA): TGCGCCAGCAGTGATGCAGGGTTGGGGGAGCAGTACGTC. Protein: CASSDAGLGEQYV.

This clone was recorded a few times. The chain uses TRBV30 and TRBJ2-7; D is possibly TRBD1 or TRBD2 (6 bases each). This CDR3 has 14 amino acids. V was shortened by 0 bases and J by 5 bases, with 14 bases between the two germline ends. Germline V gives CDR1 GTSNPN, CDR2 SVGIG (reference sequence). CDR3 protein: CAWSVQGGDNEQYF. The CDR3 nucleotides read TGTGCCTGGAGTGTCCAAGGAGGGGACAACGAGCAGTACTTC.